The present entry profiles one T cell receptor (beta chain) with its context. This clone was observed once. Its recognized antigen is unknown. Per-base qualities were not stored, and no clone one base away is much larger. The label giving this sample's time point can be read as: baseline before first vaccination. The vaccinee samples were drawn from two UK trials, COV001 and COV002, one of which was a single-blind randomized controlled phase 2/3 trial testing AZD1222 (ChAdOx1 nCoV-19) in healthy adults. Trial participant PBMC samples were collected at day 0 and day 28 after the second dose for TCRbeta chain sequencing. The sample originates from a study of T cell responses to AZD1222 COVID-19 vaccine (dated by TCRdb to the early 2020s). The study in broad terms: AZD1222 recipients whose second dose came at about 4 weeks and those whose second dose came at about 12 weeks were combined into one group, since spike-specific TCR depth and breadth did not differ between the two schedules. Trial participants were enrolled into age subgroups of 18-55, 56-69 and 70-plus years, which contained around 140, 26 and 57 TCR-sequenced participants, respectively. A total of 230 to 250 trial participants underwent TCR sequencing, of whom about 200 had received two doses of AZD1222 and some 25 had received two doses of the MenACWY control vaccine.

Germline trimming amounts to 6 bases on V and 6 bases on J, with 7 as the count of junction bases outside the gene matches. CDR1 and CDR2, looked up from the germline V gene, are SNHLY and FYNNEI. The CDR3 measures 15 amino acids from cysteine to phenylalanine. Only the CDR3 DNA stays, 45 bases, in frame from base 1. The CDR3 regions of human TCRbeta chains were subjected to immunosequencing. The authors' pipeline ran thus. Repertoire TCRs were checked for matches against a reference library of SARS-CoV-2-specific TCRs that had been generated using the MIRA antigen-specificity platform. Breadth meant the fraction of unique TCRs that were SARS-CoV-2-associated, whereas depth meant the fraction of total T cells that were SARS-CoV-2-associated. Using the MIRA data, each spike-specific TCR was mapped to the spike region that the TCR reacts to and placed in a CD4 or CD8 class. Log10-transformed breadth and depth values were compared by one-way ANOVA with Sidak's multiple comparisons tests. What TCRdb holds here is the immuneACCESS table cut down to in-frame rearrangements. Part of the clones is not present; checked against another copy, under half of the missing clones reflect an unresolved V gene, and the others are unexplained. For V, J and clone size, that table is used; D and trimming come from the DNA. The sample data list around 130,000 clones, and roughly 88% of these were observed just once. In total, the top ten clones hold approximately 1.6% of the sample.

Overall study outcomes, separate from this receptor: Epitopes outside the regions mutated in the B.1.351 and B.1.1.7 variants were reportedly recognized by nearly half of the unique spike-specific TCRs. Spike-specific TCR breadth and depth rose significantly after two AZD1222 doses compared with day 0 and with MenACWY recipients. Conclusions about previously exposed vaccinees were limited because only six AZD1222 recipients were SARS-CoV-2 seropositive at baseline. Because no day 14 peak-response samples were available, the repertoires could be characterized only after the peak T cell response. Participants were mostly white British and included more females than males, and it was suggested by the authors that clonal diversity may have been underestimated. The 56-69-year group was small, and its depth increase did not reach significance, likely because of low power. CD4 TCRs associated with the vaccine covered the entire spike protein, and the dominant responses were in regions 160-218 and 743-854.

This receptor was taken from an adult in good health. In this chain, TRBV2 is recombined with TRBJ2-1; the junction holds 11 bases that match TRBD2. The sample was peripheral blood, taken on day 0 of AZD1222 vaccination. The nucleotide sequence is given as TGTGCCAGCAGGGCTGGGACTAGCGGAGTCAATGAGCAGTTCTTC. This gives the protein CASRAGTSGVNEQFF. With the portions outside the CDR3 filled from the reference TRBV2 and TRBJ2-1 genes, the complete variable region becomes EPEVTQTPSHQVTQMGQEVILRCVPISNHLYFYWYRQILGQKVEFLVSFYNNEISEKSEIFDDQFSVERPDGSNFTLKIRSTKLEDSAMYFCASRAGTSGVNEQFFGPGTRLTVL.